Listed here are 30 T cell receptor beta chains from one sample, sequenced in a study of T cells in Graves' hyperthyroidism and ophthalmopathy. TCR beta CDR3 region amplification was performed from RNA transcripts. The TCR CDR3 was amplified in a first-round RT-PCR using the HTBI primer set. TCRdb ran MiXCR on the multiplex PCR reads and lists one entry per CDR3 protein. The sample lists roughly 720,000 distinct CDR3 sequences, approximately 15% occurring once. The sequenced material came from blood. The receptors originated from a man aged 45-65 years with Graves' hyperthyroidism.

This clonotype occurred a few times. The chain employs TRBV29-1 and TRBJ2-3; D is undetermined. Trimming left V 5 bases short and J 4 bases short, with 16 bases between. Germline CDR1 is SQVTM and CDR2 is ANQGSEA. CDR3 length: 14 residues. In nucleotides, the CDR3 is TGCAGCGTTTCCAGCCCCTCTGGGTCAGATACGCAGTATTTT. It yields the protein CSVSSPSGSDTQYF.

This clonotype was detected only a few times. The V call is TRBV6-5, the J call TRBJ1-3, with TRBD1 matching 7 bases. Germline loops: CDR1 MNHEY, CDR2 SVGAGI. The CDR3 is 16 amino acids. V was clipped by 2 bases and J by 1 base; unmatched bases: 5. The CDR3 protein is CASSYGQTGSGNTIYF. The CDR3 nucleotides read TGTGCCAGCAGTTACGGGCAGACAGGGTCTGGAAACACCATATATTTT.

Worth noting for this clonotype: A single base separates this from a much larger clone, so it may be a read error. The chain joins TRBV11-2 to TRBJ2-7; either TRBD1 or TRBD2 may supply D (5 bases each). Germline CDR1 SGHAT, CDR2 FQNNGV. This CDR3 has 16 residues. The chain's CDR3 is CGSSLGWDGRSYEQYF. CDR3 in DNA: TGTGGCAGCAGCTTAGGGTGGGACGGGCGATCCTACGAGCAGTACTTC.

Only a few counts were recorded for this clonotype. The CDR3 DNA reads as TGTGCCAGCAGTTCCCCTTTGGCTAGCGGGAGGGGAGAGCAGTACTTC. Protein product: CASSSPLASGRGEQYF. This sequence joins TRBV28 and TRBJ2-7; 12 positions agree with TRBD2. The J segment lost 7 bases and the V segment lost 4 bases, leaving 11 bases of the junction unmatched. Germline loops: CDR1 MDHEN, CDR2 SYDVKM. CDR3 length: 16 amino acids.

The chain joins TRBV4-2 to TRBJ1-2; no reliable D call. The V gene lost 3 bases and the J gene lost 8 bases, with 10 bases spanning the gap. This CDR3 is built from 12 residues. The germline gives CDR1 LGHNA, CDR2 YNFKEQ. The CDR3: CASSQQNGGYTF. CDR3 coding DNA: TGTGCCAGCAGCCAGCAGAATGGGGGCTACACCTTC.

The sample holds a few counts of this clonotype. The chain combines TRBV30 with TRBJ1-5; D is undetermined. In germline, CDR1 is GTSNPN, CDR2 SVGIG (reference sequence). Trimming pared 4 bases from V and 6 bases from J, leaving 10 bases between. The CDR3 runs 12 residues. The CDR3: CAWTQLGQPQHF. DNA for the CDR3: TGTGCCTGGACCCAGTTGGGTCAGCCCCAGCATTTT.

The chain carries TRBV7-9 and TRBJ1-1, with a possible D match to TRBD1 (5 bases). Trimming removed 5 bases from V and 2 bases from J, with 21 bases in between. CDR1 SEHNR and CDR2 FQNEAQ come from the germline V gene (reference sequence). The CDR3 is made up of 17 amino acids. The CDR3 DNA sequence: TGTGCCAGCAGCCCGGGGTCAGGGAGTCTCTTAAACACTGAAGCTTTCTTT. It specifies CASSPGSGSLLNTEAFF.

This clonotype was seen more than once but under ten times. This chain connects TRBV6-2 or TRBV6-3 to TRBJ2-7; 8 bases agree with TRBD2. Germline V gives CDR1 MNHEY, CDR2 SVGEGT. Trimming cost V 8 bases and J 6 bases; bases outside gene matches: 9. This CDR3 has 13 residues. In DNA, the CDR3 is TGTGCCAGCGGGCGGGAGGAGTTCTCCGAGCAGTACTTC. Protein: CASGREEFSEQYF.

This clonotype was observed many times. The rearrangement links TRBV2 to TRBJ2-2; 7 bases map to TRBD2. This CDR3 is built from 16 residues. CDR1 is SNHLY, CDR2 FYNNEI, per germline. With 3 bases clipped from V and 1 base from J, the junction kept 5 bases outside the gene matches. The CDR3 nucleotides are TGTGCCAGCAGTGACTCTAGCGGAGAGAACACCGGGGAGCTGTTTTTT. As protein: CASSDSSGENTGELFF.

This clonotype appeared a few times. This chain joins TRBV11-2 and TRBJ1-6; 7 nucleotides align to TRBD1. CDR3 size: 14 residues. CDR1 is SGHAT, CDR2 FQNNGV, per germline. V was clipped by 3 bases and J by 9 bases; unmatched bases: 5. CDR3 residues: CASSFDRVGSPLHF. CDR3 bases: TGTGCCAGCAGCTTTGACAGGGTTGGTTCACCCCTCCACTTT.

This clonotype was recorded at least ten times. This chain links TRBV10-3 with TRBJ2-7; TRBD2 matches 8 bases. The CDR3 has 11 residues. Looked up from germline, CDR1 is ENHRY and CDR2 is SYGVKD. Unmatched junction bases numbered 6, after V lost 6 bases and J lost 11 bases. DNA of the CDR3: TGTGCCATCAGAGGGCTAGCGGGCGAGTACTTC. This translates into CAIRGLAGEYF.

In its sample, this clonotype was seen many times. The chain carries TRBV11-2 and TRBJ2-7, with 10 bases identical to TRBD1. The CDR3 covers 15 residues. Germline CDR1 reads SGHAT; CDR2 reads FQNNGV. The trim removed 5 bases at V and 2 bases at J, leaving 6 bases unmatched. The CDR3 DNA is TGTGCCAGCAGCGGGGGGGACAGGGGAACCTACGAGCAGTACTTC. Translating it yields CASSGGDRGTYEQYF.

This clonotype occurred many times. This chain connects TRBV30 to TRBJ1-1; D unresolved. V was trimmed by 0 bases and J by 1 base, leaving 12 bases between them. Germline V CDR1 and CDR2: GTSNPN, SVGIG (reference sequence). CDR3 length: 15 amino acids. The CDR3 DNA is TGTGCCTGGAGTGTAGGGCCTTCATCGAACACTGAAGCTTTCTTT. Its protein is CAWSVGPSSNTEAFF.

Concerning this clonotype itself: A much larger clone differs by one base, so this may be a read error. The rearrangement links TRBV20-1 to TRBJ2-3; D gene unclear. The J call is uncertain, as TRBJ1-5 better fits the DNA end. This CDR3 region has 13 residues. Germline loops: CDR1 DFQATT, CDR2 SNEGSKA (reference sequence). DNA for the CDR3: TGCAGTGCTCCCGGGATTCTTGAAGATACGCAGCATTTT. It is translated as CSAPGILEDTQHF.

This clonotype was detected ten times or more. The chain links TRBV11-2 to TRBJ1-1, with D possibly matching TRBD1 (6 bases). Germline V gene lookup returns CDR1 SGHAT and CDR2 FQNNGV. This CDR3 spans 13 amino acids. The V and J ends lost 5 bases and 3 bases respectively, with 10 bases between them. The CDR3, as DNA: TGTGCCAGCAGCCCAGGGGAATACACTGAAGCTTTCTTT. It encodes CASSPGEYTEAFF.

This clonotype was detected many times. The genes are TRBV7-3 and TRBJ2-1; 9 bases are shared with TRBD2. The V gene end was trimmed by 11 bases and the J gene end by 3 bases; junction bases not matched to a gene: 8. The germline gives CDR1 SGHTA, CDR2 FQGTGA. This CDR3 comprises 14 residues. The CDR3 nucleotides read TGTGCCTCCTCGGTTAGCGGGAGCTACAATGAGCAGTTCTTC. Encoded protein: CASSVSGSYNEQFF.

This chain joins TRBV5-1 and TRBJ2-1, with TRBD2 identical over 9 bases. This CDR3 region has 17 residues. The V gene's germline CDR1 is SGHRS and CDR2 YFSETQ. V shed 0 bases and J 5 bases; nucleotides not matched to a gene: 9. As DNA, the CDR3 is TGCGCCAGCAGCTTGGTGGCCACGGCTAGCGGGAACAATGAGCAGTTCTTC. Amino acids: CASSLVATASGNNEQFF.

This clonotype occurred a few times. The chain joins TRBV7-2 to TRBJ2-7; 7 positions agree with TRBD2. The CDR3 extends over 15 amino acids. Germline-derived CDR1 and CDR2 are SGHTA and FQGNSA. Trimming took 5 bases from V and 3 from J; bases not matched to a gene: 10. The CDR3 region has the DNA TGTGCCAGCAGCATCCCGGGACTATCGTACTACGAGCAGTACTTC. It specifies CASSIPGLSYYEQYF. The whole variable domain, filled in from reference TRBV7-2 and TRBJ2-7, reads GAGVSQSPSNKVTEKGKDVELRCDPISGHTALYWYRQSLGQGLEFLIYFQGNSAPDKSGLPSDRFSAERTGGSVSTLTIQRTQQEDSAVYLCASSIPGLSYYEQYFGPGTRLTVT.

CDR3 nucleotides: TGCAGTGCTAGGGAACAGGGGGTAGTAGCTAATGAAAAACTGTTTTTT. Protein sequence: CSAREQGVVANEKLFF. This chain uses TRBV20-1 with TRBJ1-4, with TRBD1 identical over 8 bases. The CDR3 contains 16 residues. Germline V CDR1 and CDR2: DFQATT, SNEGSKA (reference sequence). The J segment lost 3 bases and the V segment lost 3 bases, leaving 9 bases of the junction unmatched.

J is TRBJ1-2 and V is TRBV29-1, with D unresolved. This CDR3 has 12 residues. The germline CDR1 and CDR2 sequences are SQVTM and ANQGSEA. Trimming stripped 1 base from V and 4 bases from J, with 7 bases between. The CDR3 loop is CSVEVNTYGYTF. The CDR3 coding sequence is TGCAGCGTTGAAGTTAACACCTATGGCTACACCTTC.

In this sample, this clonotype turned up many times. The rearrangement links TRBV12-3 or TRBV12-4 to TRBJ2-3; weak D call: TRBD1 (5 bases). Trimming took 3 bases from V and 11 from J, leaving 12 bases between them. This CDR3 is built from 12 residues. The CDR3 here is CASSLRQGGQYF. The CDR3, as DNA: TGTGCCAGCAGTTTGAGGCAGGGCGGGCAGTATTTT.

The genes are TRBV20-1 and TRBJ2-1; tentative D call: TRBD2 (5 bases). Trimming removed 1 base at V and 7 bases at J, with 14 bases between. Germline V gives CDR1 DFQATT, CDR2 SNEGSKA (reference sequence). The CDR3 extends over 14 amino acids. CDR3 residues: CSARALAAGNEQFF. As DNA, the CDR3 is TGCAGTGCTAGAGCCCTAGCCGCCGGTAATGAGCAGTTCTTC.

In this sample, this clonotype turned up many times. The rearrangement links TRBV12-3 or TRBV12-4 to TRBJ2-3; 12 nucleotides match TRBD2. After removal of 5 bases from V and 7 bases from J, the junction contained 10 bases not matched to a gene. This CDR3 contains 16 residues. CDR3 loop: CASSPTSGRIVNTQYF. CDR3 coding DNA: TGTGCCAGCAGTCCGACTAGCGGGAGAATTGTAAATACGCAGTATTTT.

The chain combines TRBV27 with TRBJ2-5; 8 positions agree with TRBD2. CDR3 length equals 15 residues. Germline CDR1 is MNHEY and CDR2 is SMNVEV (reference sequence). Unmatched junction bases numbered 19, after V lost 5 bases and J lost 14 bases. The DNA for the CDR3 is TGTGCCAGCAGTCGGTCCGTCACTAGCGGTTTCCCGGACTACTTC. Residues: CASSRSVTSGFPDYF.

This chain joins TRBV3-1 and TRBJ2-3; weak D call: TRBD2 (6 bases). Germline V gene data show CDR1 as LGHDT and CDR2 as YNNKEL (reference sequence). Trimming took off 5 bases at V and 4 bases at J, with 13 bases between the two ends. The CDR3 extends over 14 amino acids. In DNA form, the CDR3 reads TGTGCCAGCAGCGAAAGACCGGGGGCAGATACGCAGTATTTT. Residues: CASSERPGADTQYF.

This clonotype has only a few counts. CDR3 amino acids: CASSKGTSASYEQYF. The CDR3 DNA is TGTGCCAGCAGTAAAGGGACTAGCGCTAGCTACGAGCAGTACTTC. J is TRBJ2-7 and V is TRBV6-2 or TRBV6-3; TRBD2 agrees at 10 bases. J gave up 3 bases and V 5 bases, and 7 bases lay outside the gene matches. Germline CDR1 MNHEY, CDR2 SVGEGT. The CDR3 has 15 residues.

This clonotype was found many times. This chain connects TRBV12-3 or TRBV12-4 to TRBJ2-1; 9 bases match TRBD2. Trimming took 8 bases from V and 4 from J; bases not matched to a gene: 9. The CDR3 runs to 15 residues. CDR3: CASLIAGEKYNEQFF. In nucleotides, the CDR3 is TGTGCCAGCCTAATAGCGGGAGAGAAATACAATGAGCAGTTCTTC.

This clonotype occurred many times. The chain recombines TRBV27 with TRBJ1-4; 8 bases are shared with TRBD1. CDR3 size: 16 residues. With V trimmed by 4 bases and J by 0 bases, 4 bases remained unmatched. Germline CDR1 is MNHEY and CDR2 is SMNVEV (reference sequence). The CDR3 sequence: CASSWGQDATNEKLFF. DNA of the CDR3: TGTGCCAGCAGTTGGGGACAGGATGCAACTAATGAAAAACTGTTTTTT.

This clonotype was seen repeatedly, ten times or more. This chain uses TRBV6-1 with TRBJ2-3, with D possibly being TRBD1 (6 bases). V dropped 5 bases and J dropped 2 bases, with 11 bases sitting between them. Looked up from germline, CDR1 is MNHNS and CDR2 is SASEGT. CDR3 length: 14 residues. CDR3 sequence reads: CASSSRDNTDTQYF. For the CDR3, the DNA is TGTGCCAGCAGTTCCAGGGACAACACAGATACGCAGTATTTT.

This clonotype was picked up many times. DNA for the CDR3: TGTGCCAGCACCCGGGACTACTTAATTGATACGCAGTATTTT. Its translation is CASTRDYLIDTQYF. V usage is TRBV27 and J usage is TRBJ2-3; TRBD2 matches 7 bases. The V segment lost 7 bases and the J segment 6 bases; nucleotides outside the gene matches: 10. The CDR3 is 14 amino acids. The germline V gene encodes CDR1 MNHEY and CDR2 SMNVEV (reference sequence).